This entry features one T cell receptor beta chain sequence. Its antigen remains unidentified. All donors participated as healthy donors of bone marrow. V lost 3 bases and J lost 8, with 10 bases in between. The CDR3 contains 12 residues. Looked up from germline, CDR1 is WSHSY and CDR2 is SAAADI. PCR was performed using 60 Vbeta and 13 Jbeta primers. Sequencing was performed with immunoSEQ multiplex PCR; in TCRdb, only in-frame clones are kept and a portion is missing. The repertoire holds around 170,000 clones, with about 65% as singletons. The data belong to a study of cytomegalovirus exposure and HLA in healthy donors. Findings of the study overall: A later analysis by the authors found several of the most significant clusters apparently linked to common viral pathogens.

The source of this sequence is a girl aged 10 to 17 in good health and CMV-seronegative. The chain joins TRBV10-2 to TRBJ1-1; D is ambiguous. The sequenced sample was PBMCs. The CDR3 region is CASSDKEWEAFF. The CDR3 coding sequence is TGCGCCAGCAGTGATAAGGAGTGGGAAGCTTTCTTT.